Below, 19 T cell receptor beta chains from the same sample are listed, as sequenced in a study of identifying expanded T cells in peripheral blood. Sequencing was performed with immunoSEQ multiplex PCR; in TCRdb, only in-frame clones are kept and a portion is missing. The sample holds 50,000 to 60,000 clones, about 80% seen once. Sequenced material: blood. These receptors were obtained from a person aged 18 to 75 in good health.

This chain uses TRBV7-3 with TRBJ1-6; D remains unclear. Germline V lookup: CDR1 SGHTA, CDR2 FQGTGA. The V end was cut by 2 bases, the J end by 10 bases, with 12 bases between. The CDR3 spans 14 residues. CDR3 region: CASSLLQDGSPLHF. The DNA for the CDR3 is TGTGCCAGCAGCTTATTGCAGGATGGATCACCCCTCCACTTT.

The chain combines TRBV5-1 with TRBJ2-5; D remains ambiguous. The length of the CDR3 is 14 residues. CDR1 and CDR2 from the germline V gene are SGHRS and YFSETQ. The V end lost 3 bases, the J end lost 1 base, and 10 bases lay between the germline ends. The CDR3 DNA reads TGCGCCAGCAGCTCGAACGCGGTCCAAGAGACCCAGTACTTC. It is translated as CASSSNAVQETQYF.

The CDR3 nucleotides are TGTGCCAGCAGCGTCGACAGCGGTAATGAAAAACTGTTTTTT. It translates to CASSVDSGNEKLFF. V is TRBV7-9 and J is TRBJ1-4; tentative D call: TRBD1 (5 bases). V lost 5 bases and J lost 4, with 11 bases in between. The germline V gene has CDR1 SEHNR and CDR2 FQNEAQ (reference sequence). The CDR3 is made up of 14 amino acids.

The V call is TRBV27, the J call TRBJ2-5; 13 bases align to TRBD2. Trimming at V came to 5 bases and at J to 4 bases, leaving 10 bases not matched to a gene. This CDR3 has 17 amino acids. Germline V gene sequence: CDR1 MNHEY, CDR2 SMNVEV (reference sequence). The CDR3 DNA is TGTGCCAGCAGTCCACGCGCGGGACTAGCGGGACTAGAGACCCAGTACTTC. Its translation: CASSPRAGLAGLETQYF.

The V and J genes are TRBV5-1 and TRBJ2-7; no definite D call. Germline lookup yields CDR1 SGHRS and CDR2 YFSETQ. CDR3 length: 14 amino acids. V dropped 5 bases and J dropped 6 bases, with 18 bases sitting between them. Here the CDR3 reads CASRDTLGFAEQYV. CDR3 in DNA: TGCGCCAGCAGGGATACGTTAGGGTTTGCCGAGCAGTACGTC.

The chain combines TRBV5-6 with TRBJ1-5, with D unresolved. Germline lookup yields CDR1 SGHDT and CDR2 YYEEEE. CDR3 length equals 15 residues. Trimming shortened V by 1 base and J by 7 bases, and 15 bases separated the two germline ends. The CDR3 nucleotides read TGTGCCAGCAGCTTGAACCGCCTCAGAGCACAGCCCCAGCATTTT. This encodes CASSLNRLRAQPQHF.

The genes are TRBV7-2 and TRBJ1-3; TRBD1 aligns across 8 bases. CDR1 is SGHTA and CDR2 is FQGNSA in the germline V gene. The trim removed 3 bases at V and 2 bases at J, leaving 3 bases unmatched. The length of the CDR3 is 15 residues. CDR3 bases: TGTGCCAGCAGCTTTTCAGGGGGCGCTGGAAACACCATATATTTT. This encodes CASSFSGGAGNTIYF. Full variable domain (outside the CDR3, taken from reference TRBV7-2 and TRBJ1-3): GAGVSQSPSNKVTEKGKDVELRCDPISGHTALYWYRQSLGQGLEFLIYFQGNSAPDKSGLPSDRFSAERTGGSVSTLTIQRTQQEDSAVYLCASSFSGGAGNTIYFGEGSWLTVV.

This chain uses TRBV5-6 with TRBJ2-3; TRBD2 matches at 8 bases. The CDR3 is 16 residues long. Germline trimming cut 3 bases from V and 1 base from J; bases unmatched to any gene: 7. From germline, CDR1 is SGHDT and CDR2 YYEEEE. CDR3 sequence reads: CASSSSAGVRTDTQYF. CDR3 bases: TGTGCCAGCAGCTCCTCAGCGGGGGTCCGCACAGATACGCAGTATTTT.

The rearrangement links TRBV7-2 to TRBJ1-2; D may be TRBD1 (6 bases). Between the trimmed V and J ends, which lost 2 bases and 2 bases, there was a span of 15 bases. CDR3 length equals 16 residues. Per germline, CDR1 SGHTA and CDR2 FQGNSA. CDR3 loop: CASSLSPTGSNYGYTF. CDR3 nucleotides: TGTGCCAGCAGCTTATCTCCCACAGGGTCCAACTATGGCTACACCTTC.

This clone came up once. This sequence joins TRBV19 and TRBJ1-1; weak D call: TRBD1 (6 bases). CDR1 and CDR2 (germline): LNHDA, SQIVND (reference sequence). The CDR3 length is 14 residues. V was shortened by 4 bases and J by 1 base, with 10 bases between the two germline ends. Here the CDR3 reads CASSTGEPNTEAFF. In nucleotides, the CDR3 is TGTGCCAGTAGTACAGGGGAACCGAACACTGAAGCTTTCTTT.

For this clone: An end of the junction does not agree with germline; a read error may underlie this. The gene calls are TRBV5-1 and TRBJ1-2; tentative D call: TRBD1 (5 bases). The CDR3 loop spans 15 amino acids. Germline CDR1 SGHRS, CDR2 YFSETQ. CDR3 in amino acids: CASSLDLNRDLSNVF. In DNA form, the CDR3 reads TGCGCCAGCAGCTTGGACCTGAACCGGGACCTCTCTAATGTTTTC. Filled out from reference TRBV5-1 and TRBJ1-2, the complete variable domain reads KAGVTQTPRYLIKTRGQQVTLSCSPISGHRSVSWYQQTPGQGLQFLFEYFSETQRNKGNFPGRFSGRQFSNSRSEMNVSTLELGDSALYLCASSLDLNRDLSNVFGSGTRLTVV.

This chain uses TRBV19 with TRBJ2-7, with D uncertain. The CDR3 consists of 13 residues. The germline CDR1 and CDR2 sequences are LNHDA and SQIVND (reference sequence). Deletions cut 3 bases from V and 1 base from J, with 7 bases between. The CDR3 sequence is CASSMDGSYEQYF. As DNA, the CDR3 is TGTGCCAGTAGTATGGACGGATCCTACGAGCAGTACTTC.

The CDR3: CASSRGFSGANVLTF. In DNA form, the CDR3 reads TGTGCCAGCAGCCGGGGTTTCTCTGGGGCCAACGTCCTGACTTTC. This chain connects TRBV7-9 to TRBJ2-6; D is possibly TRBD2 (5 bases). Germline V gene sequence: CDR1 SEHNR, CDR2 FQNEAQ (reference sequence). This CDR3 has 15 residues. Trimming removed 5 bases from V and 0 bases from J, with 8 bases in between.

This clone is a singleton in its sample. The DNA of the CDR3 is TGCGCCAGCAGCCAAGACTGGGGGGCCTCTGGGGCCAACGTCCTGACTTTC. Translated: CASSQDWGASGANVLTF. The chain employs TRBV4-1 and TRBJ2-6; either TRBD1 or TRBD2 may supply D (6 bases each). There are 17 residues in the CDR3. Trimming left V 0 bases short and J 0 bases short, with 9 bases between. CDR1 is MGHRA, CDR2 YSYEKL, per germline.

The chain's CDR3 is CASSPGVDTQYF. CDR3 in DNA: TGTGCCAGCAGCCCAGGCGTCGATACGCAGTATTTT. This chain uses TRBV7-8 with TRBJ2-3; D remains ambiguous. CDR1 and CDR2 from the germline V gene are SGHVS and FQNEAQ. The V gene lost 5 bases and the J gene lost 6 bases, with 9 bases spanning the gap. The length of the CDR3 is 12 residues. Using reference TRBV7-8 and TRBJ2-3 for the parts outside the CDR3, the full variable domain is GAGVSQSPRYKVAKRGQDVALRCDPISGHVSLFWYQQALGQGPEFLTYFQNEAQLDKSGLPSDRFFAERPEGSVSTLKIQRTQQEDSAVYLCASSPGVDTQYFGPGTRLTVL.

V and J are TRBV7-8 and TRBJ1-1; D gene uncertain. The germline gives CDR1 SGHVS, CDR2 FQNEAQ. This CDR3 has 14 residues. The V end lost 3 bases, the J end lost 5 bases, and 13 bases lay between the germline ends. Here the CDR3 reads CASSFGKTGTEAFF. As DNA, the CDR3 is TGTGCCAGCAGCTTCGGGAAAACGGGTACTGAAGCTTTCTTT.

The rearrangement joins TRBV19 to TRBJ1-4; 7 nucleotides align to TRBD1. The germline gives CDR1 LNHDA, CDR2 SQIVND (reference sequence). CDR3 length equals 15 residues. The junction had 7 bases not matched to a gene; V was cut back by 6 bases and J by 3 bases. The CDR3 region has the DNA TGTGCCAGTAGGGACTACAGGGGACCTAATGAAAAACTGTTTTTT. Encoded protein: CASRDYRGPNEKLFF.

A word on this clone: Its ends do not fully match the called genes, so a read error is possible. The chain couples TRBV6-5 to TRBJ2-5, with 9 nucleotides matching TRBD2. CDR1 is MNHEY, CDR2 SVGAGI, per germline. The CDR3 has 14 residues. The CDR3 nucleotides read TGTGCCGCAGGGGCTAGCGGGGCCCAAGGGACCCAGTACTTC. This encodes CAAGASGAQGTQYF.

The gene calls are TRBV29-1 and TRBJ1-1, with unresolved D. The V gene lost 3 bases and the J gene lost 5 bases, with 13 bases spanning the gap. This CDR3 is 13 amino acids long. The germline CDR1 and CDR2 sequences are SQVTM and ANQGSEA. In DNA form, the CDR3 reads TGCAGCGTTGAGGGCACCTGGGGTACTGAAGCTTTCTTT. The encoded protein is CSVEGTWGTEAFF.